The 20 T cell receptor beta chains below come from one sample, sequenced in a study of TIL therapy for anti-PD-1-resistant metastatic lung cancer. The time point: pre-treatment sample, taken before nivolumab and TIL therapy. Sequencing used immunoSEQ v3. Sequenced by immunoSEQ multiplex PCR; TCRdb stores in-frame clones only, minus some. The data show 55,000 to 65,000 clones, with around 67% seen just once and about 2% held by the top ten. The sequencing here drew on blood, taken at baseline. These receptor sequences come from a person aged 25 to 85 with non-small cell lung cancer.

The J gene is TRBJ2-1, the V gene TRBV5-6, with TRBD2 identical over 7 bases. V shed 1 base and J 8 bases; nucleotides not matched to a gene: 12. The germline CDR1 and CDR2 sequences are SGHDT and YYEEEE. The CDR3 length is 16 residues. CDR3 nucleotide sequence: TGTGCCAGCAGCTTGTTTTTCTCGGGACGGGGGGATGAGCAGTTCTTC. Its protein is CASSLFFSGRGDEQFF.

This clone occurred many times. The V gene is TRBV19, the J gene TRBJ1-3; D is uncertain. Germline CDR1 reads LNHDA; CDR2 reads SQIVND (reference sequence). V was cut by 8 bases and J by 4 bases, with 15 bases left in between. This CDR3 spans 14 amino acids. The CDR3 DNA sequence: TGTGCCAGTCTTGGTCAGCTCGTGGGAAACACCATATATTTT. Encoded protein: CASLGQLVGNTIYF.

A few counts support this clone. The chain employs TRBV30 and TRBJ1-1; no clear D gene. CDR1 is GTSNPN and CDR2 is SVGIG in the germline V gene (reference sequence). V was clipped by 2 bases and J by 4 bases, with 11 bases between them. The CDR3 loop spans 13 amino acids. CDR3 in amino acids: CAWSPQISTEAFF. The CDR3 DNA reads TGTGCCTGGAGTCCCCAGATAAGCACTGAAGCTTTCTTT.

The chain recombines TRBV5-5 with TRBJ2-2, with D perhaps assigned TRBD1 or TRBD2 (6 bases each). CDR3 length: 15 amino acids. The V gene lost 4 bases and the J gene lost 4 bases, with 14 bases spanning the gap. Germline assignment: CDR1 SGHKS and CDR2 YYEKEE (reference sequence). The CDR3 coding sequence is TGTGCCAGCAGCACCGGGGGCTCGGCCACCGGGGAGCTGTTTTTT. Translation: CASSTGGSATGELFF.

The rearrangement uses TRBV28 and TRBJ1-5, with D unclear. Germline CDR1 MDHEN, CDR2 SYDVKM. This CDR3 has 16 residues. V gave up 5 bases and J gave up 5 bases, with 19 bases separating them. In DNA, the CDR3 is TGTGCCAGCAGTGAGATAGACCCGACAATGGATCAGCCCCAGCATTTT. It codes for CASSEIDPTMDQPQHF.

V usage is TRBV19 and J usage is TRBJ2-6; D is undetermined. Germline-derived CDR1 and CDR2 are LNHDA and SQIVND (reference sequence). The CDR3 has 15 amino acids. Trimming left V 2 bases short and J 0 bases short, with 5 bases between. The CDR3 nucleotides read TGTGCCAGTAGTATAAGGCACTCTGGGGCCAACGTCCTGACTTTC. The encoded protein is CASSIRHSGANVLTF.

The chain recombines TRBV6-1 with TRBJ1-5, with D possibly matching TRBD1 (6 bases). Between the trimmed V and J ends, which lost 2 bases and 0 bases, there was a span of 20 bases. The germline CDR1 and CDR2 sequences are MNHNS and SASEGT. CDR3 size: 19 residues. DNA of the CDR3: TGTGCCAGCAGTGAACGCCCGGGACGGGGGGCCTATAGCAATCAGCCCCAGCATTTT. This gives the protein CASSERPGRGAYSNQPQHF.

This chain links TRBV30 with TRBJ2-3, with D uncertain. CDR1 GTSNPN and CDR2 SVGIG come from the germline V gene (reference sequence). This CDR3 is 15 amino acids long. V was clipped by 1 base and J by 0 bases, with 11 bases between them. In DNA, the CDR3 is TGTGCCTGGAGTGGTATTGACATTAGCACAGATACGCAGTATTTT. This sequence encodes CAWSGIDISTDTQYF.

The genes are TRBV7-9 and TRBJ2-3; 8 bases agree with TRBD1. The CDR3 loop spans 16 amino acids. The germline gives CDR1 SEHNR, CDR2 FQNEAQ (reference sequence). V lost 5 bases, J lost 2 bases, and 9 bases stayed unmatched. The CDR3 region is CASSLSGGASTDTQYF. DNA for the CDR3: TGTGCCAGCAGCCTGTCAGGGGGCGCCTCCACAGATACGCAGTATTTT.

As DNA, the CDR3 is TGTGCCATCAGTGAGTCGGCAGCCGAGTACGGCTACACCTTC. As protein: CAISESAAEYGYTF. The rearrangement joins TRBV10-3 to TRBJ1-2; D ambiguous. CDR3 length equals 14 residues. The V end lost 0 bases, the J end lost 8 bases, and 13 bases lay between the germline ends. Looked up from germline, CDR1 is ENHRY and CDR2 is SYGVKD.

The V gene is TRBV20-1, the J gene TRBJ2-1; D is undetermined. The CDR3 spans 10 residues. V was pared by 6 bases and J by 5 bases, with 5 bases between. Germline CDR1 and CDR2: DFQATT and SNEGSKA (reference sequence). CDR3 in amino acids: CSAADNEQFF. The DNA for the CDR3 is TGCAGTGCGGCCGACAATGAGCAGTTCTTC.

In its sample, this clone was seen once. The chain employs TRBV19 and TRBJ2-3; possible D gene TRBD1, 6 bases. The CDR3 spans 17 residues. Trimming pared 6 bases from V and 4 bases from J, leaving 23 bases between. Germline V gene sequence: CDR1 LNHDA, CDR2 SQIVND (reference sequence). The chain's CDR3 is CASSLDGVGAVADTQYF. The CDR3, as DNA: TGTGCCAGTAGCCTGGATGGTGTGGGGGCTGTTGCAGATACGCAGTATTTT.

V is TRBV7-2 and J is TRBJ1-5, with TRBD1 as a possible D gene (5 bases). The CDR3 covers 16 residues. V was pared by 6 bases and J by 2 bases, with 17 bases between. Germline V gene data show CDR1 as SGHTA and CDR2 as FQGNSA. CDR3 loop: CASRKDGTAGNQPQHF. Here the CDR3 DNA reads TGTGCCAGCAGAAAGGACGGGACCGCCGGCAATCAGCCCCAGCATTTT.

This chain uses TRBV4-3 with TRBJ1-5, with a weak D call TRBD1 (6 bases). There are 16 residues in the CDR3. Looked up from germline, CDR1 is LGHNA and CDR2 is YSLEER. V was shortened by 1 base and J by 2 bases, with 12 bases between the two germline ends. In DNA, the CDR3 is TGCGCCAGCAGCCAAGTACCGCCAGGGGGCAATCAGCCCCAGCATTTT. Protein product: CASSQVPPGGNQPQHF.

The chain carries TRBV4-2 and TRBJ1-1; no clear D gene. This CDR3 region has 15 residues. The V end lost 0 bases, the J end lost 6 bases, and 14 bases lay between the germline ends. From germline, CDR1 is LGHNA and CDR2 YNFKEQ. CDR3 in amino acids: CASSQDGLGVPEAFF. CDR3 in DNA: TGTGCCAGCAGCCAAGATGGGCTCGGGGTGCCTGAAGCTTTCTTT.

This clone has more than one count but fewer than ten. This sequence joins TRBV7-2 and TRBJ2-7, with D hard to call. V was trimmed by 5 bases and J by 10 bases, leaving 12 bases between them. This CDR3 is built from 11 residues. From germline, CDR1 is SGHTA and CDR2 FQGNSA. CDR3 residues: CASSKDLLQYF. In DNA form, the CDR3 reads TGTGCCAGCAGCAAGGACCTACTCCAGTACTTC. Full variable domain (rest looked up from reference TRBV7-2 and TRBJ2-7): GAGVSQSPSNKVTEKGKDVELRCDPISGHTALYWYRQSLGQGLEFLIYFQGNSAPDKSGLPSDRFSAERTGGSVSTLTIQRTQQEDSAVYLCASSKDLLQYFGPGTRLTVT.

The chain couples TRBV6-4 to TRBJ2-1; 7 nucleotides match TRBD1. Germline V gene data show CDR1 as MRHNA and CDR2 as SNTAGT. The trim removed 2 bases at V and 3 bases at J, leaving 7 bases unmatched. The CDR3 runs to 16 residues. The CDR3: CASSDQYRGDYNEQFF. CDR3 bases: TGTGCCAGCAGTGACCAGTACAGGGGCGACTACAATGAGCAGTTCTTC.

The V and J genes are TRBV7-9 and TRBJ1-4; D is uncertain. Germline CDR1 reads SEHNR; CDR2 reads FQNEAQ (reference sequence). The CDR3 contains 15 residues. V was pared by 6 bases and J by 0 bases, with 11 bases between. The CDR3 DNA reads as TGTGCCAGCAGTTCCTCGCTTCCAACTAATGAAAAACTGTTTTTT. Its protein product is CASSSSLPTNEKLFF.

This clone was observed a handful of times. The chain uses TRBV7-9 and TRBJ2-1; D may be TRBD1 or TRBD2 (5 bases each). Between the trimmed V and J ends, which lost 5 bases and 5 bases, there was a span of 19 bases. The germline CDR1 and CDR2 sequences are SEHNR and FQNEAQ (reference sequence). CDR3 length: 16 residues. DNA of the CDR3: TGTGCCAGCAGCATTATGCTCGGGGCCCAAAACAATGAGCAGTTCTTC. Residues: CASSIMLGAQNNEQFF.

The chain is built from TRBV5-1 and TRBJ1-2; D perhaps matches TRBD1 (6 bases). Trimming removed 4 bases from V and 6 bases from J, with 19 bases in between. CDR1 is SGHRS and CDR2 is YFSETQ in the germline V gene. The CDR3 totals 15 residues. This CDR3 is CASSPGATPTDGYTF. CDR3 DNA sequence: TGCGCCAGCAGCCCGGGGGCTACCCCGACGGATGGCTACACCTTC.